The 13 T cell receptor beta chains below come from one sample, sequenced in a study of blood T cell repertoires in COVID-19. The data were produced by immunoSEQ multiplex PCR, yet TCRdb's version contains in-frame clones alone and is incomplete. The table includes approximately 91,000 clones, about 81% detected once. The sequenced sample consisted of peripheral blood. The receptor set was obtained from a man aged 65 to 79 with acute or convalescent COVID-19.

The gene calls are TRBV30 and TRBJ2-3, with D perhaps TRBD2 (5 bases). The CDR3 has 13 amino acids. Germline CDR1 reads GTSNPN; CDR2 reads SVGIG (reference sequence). V shed 7 bases and J shed 1 base, with 12 bases lying between them. The CDR3 bases are TGTGCCTCGCTAGCTGTGGGCACAGATACGCAGTATTTT. This gives the protein CASLAVGTDTQYF.

This clone was seen just once. This chain uses TRBV2 with TRBJ1-4, with D hard to call. V lost 11 bases, J lost 3 bases, and 10 bases lay in between. The CDR3 contains 12 residues. CDR1 is SNHLY and CDR2 is FYNNEI in the germline V gene. In nucleotides, the CDR3 is TGTGCCGGCGGAAAGGCTAATGAAAAACTGTTTTTT. Amino acids: CAGGKANEKLFF.

V is TRBV28 and J is TRBJ1-2; no reliable D call. This CDR3 has 15 amino acids. CDR1 and CDR2 from the germline V gene are MDHEN and SYDVKM. Trimming cost V 1 base and J 4 bases, with 13 bases left between them. The chain's CDR3 is CASSLSASGPYGYTF. The DNA for the CDR3 is TGTGCCAGCAGTTTATCAGCTAGTGGTCCCTATGGCTACACCTTC.

In its sample, this clone was seen once. V and J are TRBV24-1 and TRBJ2-5, with D perhaps matching TRBD2 (6 bases). V lost 6 bases and J 5 bases, leaving 12 bases between the germline ends. This CDR3 contains 13 residues. The germline CDR1 and CDR2 sequences are KGHDR and SFDVKD. Here the CDR3 reads CATSHGSGETQYF. The DNA for the CDR3 is TGTGCCACCAGTCACGGGAGCGGGGAGACCCAGTACTTC.

The rearrangement uses TRBV28 and TRBJ2-3, with D perhaps TRBD2 (6 bases). Germline V gene lookup returns CDR1 MDHEN and CDR2 SYDVKM. The ends were cut back, 9 bases at V and 1 base at J, with 14 bases in the middle. This CDR3 has 14 amino acids. CDR3 protein: CASSSQRGTDTQYF. The CDR3 region has the DNA TGTGCCAGTTCGTCTCAGCGGGGCACAGATACGCAGTATTTT.

The genes are TRBV15 and TRBJ2-7; D gene ambiguous. The CDR3 is 15 amino acids. V was clipped by 3 bases and J by 2 bases, with 14 bases between them. Germline CDR1 and CDR2: LNHNV and YYDKDF (reference sequence). Here the CDR3 reads CATSRARNPTYEQYF. CDR3 DNA sequence: TGTGCCACCAGCAGGGCCCGTAATCCCACCTACGAGCAGTACTTC.

The chain combines TRBV20-1 with TRBJ2-2; D is uncertain. The germline V gene encodes CDR1 DFQATT and CDR2 SNEGSKA (reference sequence). Between the trimmed V and J ends, which lost 3 bases and 4 bases, there was a span of 9 bases. CDR3 length: 13 amino acids. CDR3 sequence reads: CSASRRSTGELFF. CDR3 sequence (DNA): TGCAGTGCTAGTAGGCGGTCCACCGGGGAGCTGTTTTTT.

This clone was detected only once. The chain employs TRBV5-1 and TRBJ2-2; 7 nucleotides align to TRBD2. Trimming cost V 2 bases and J 6 bases; bases outside gene matches: 4. Germline V lookup: CDR1 SGHRS, CDR2 YFSETQ. This CDR3 region has 14 residues. CDR3 in DNA: TGCGCCAGCAGCTTCTACGCGGGAGCCGGGGAGCTGTTTTTT. This codes for CASSFYAGAGELFF.

The rearrangement joins TRBV19 to TRBJ1-2; a weak D match, TRBD1 (6 bases). Germline V gene data show CDR1 as LNHDA and CDR2 as SQIVND (reference sequence). The germline V and J ends were trimmed by 0 bases and 4 bases, with 15 bases remaining between them. This CDR3 has 16 residues. This CDR3 reads CASSIDLGQRSYGYTF. Written as DNA, the CDR3 is TGTGCCAGTAGTATAGATCTAGGACAGCGAAGCTATGGCTACACCTTC.

In its sample, this clone was seen a few times. The chain joins TRBV20-1 to TRBJ2-1, with TRBD2 identical over 7 bases. This CDR3 has 11 amino acids. V lost 1 base and J lost 12; bases outside the gene matches: 3. CDR1 and CDR2 (germline): DFQATT, SNEGSKA (reference sequence). The CDR3: CSARAPGGQFF. Here the CDR3 DNA reads TGCAGTGCTAGAGCGCCGGGGGGGCAGTTCTTC.

This rearrangement joins TRBV18 to TRBJ1-2; D gene uncertain. Trimming left V 2 bases short and J 4 bases short, with 8 bases between. CDR1 and CDR2 (germline): KGHSH, LQKENI. This CDR3 contains 13 residues. CDR3 protein: CASSPSLLYGYTF. The CDR3 DNA follows: TGTGCCAGCTCACCAAGCCTCCTCTATGGCTACACCTTC. Filled out from reference TRBV18 and TRBJ1-2, the complete variable domain reads NAGVMQNPRHLVRRRGQEARLRCSPMKGHSHVYWYRQLPEEGLKFMVYLQKENIIDESGMPKERFSAEFPKEGPSILRIQQVVRGDSAAYFCASSPSLLYGYTFGSGTRLTVV.

The genes are TRBV27 and TRBJ2-7; the match to TRBD2 covers 11 bases. J was trimmed by 4 bases and V by 5 bases; bases with no gene match: 4. The CDR3 is made up of 14 amino acids. Germline CDR1 reads MNHEY; CDR2 reads SMNVEV (reference sequence). The CDR3 reads CASSPVAGGYEQYF. CDR3 sequence (DNA): TGTGCCAGCAGTCCCGTAGCGGGAGGGTACGAGCAGTACTTC.

The V and J genes are TRBV29-1 and TRBJ2-1; D not certain. V was clipped by 8 bases and J by 4 bases, with 6 bases between them. The CDR3 extends over 10 amino acids. CDR1 is SQVTM, CDR2 ANQGSEA, per germline. CDR3 sequence reads: CSFSYNEQFF. The CDR3 nucleotides are TGCAGCTTTTCTTACAATGAGCAGTTCTTC.